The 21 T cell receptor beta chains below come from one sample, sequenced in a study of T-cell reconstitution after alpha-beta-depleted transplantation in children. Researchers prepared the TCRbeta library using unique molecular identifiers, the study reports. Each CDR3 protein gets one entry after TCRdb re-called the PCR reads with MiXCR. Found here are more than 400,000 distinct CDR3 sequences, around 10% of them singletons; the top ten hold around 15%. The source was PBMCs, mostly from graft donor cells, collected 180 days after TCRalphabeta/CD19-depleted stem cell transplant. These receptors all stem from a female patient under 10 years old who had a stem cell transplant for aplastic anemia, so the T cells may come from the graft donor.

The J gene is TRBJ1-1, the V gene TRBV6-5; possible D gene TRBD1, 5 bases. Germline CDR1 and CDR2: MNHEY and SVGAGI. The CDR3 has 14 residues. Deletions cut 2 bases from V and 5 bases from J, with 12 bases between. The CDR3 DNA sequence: TGTGCCAGCAGTTACAAAATTTGGGGGACTGAAGCTTTCTTT. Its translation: CASSYKIWGTEAFF.

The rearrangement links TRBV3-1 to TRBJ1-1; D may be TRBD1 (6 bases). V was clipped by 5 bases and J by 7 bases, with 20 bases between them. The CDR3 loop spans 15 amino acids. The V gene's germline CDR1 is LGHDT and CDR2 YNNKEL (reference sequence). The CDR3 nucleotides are TGTGCCAGCAGCAAATTGAAATGGGGGCTGGTTGAAGCTTTCTTT. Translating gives CASSKLKWGLVEAFF.

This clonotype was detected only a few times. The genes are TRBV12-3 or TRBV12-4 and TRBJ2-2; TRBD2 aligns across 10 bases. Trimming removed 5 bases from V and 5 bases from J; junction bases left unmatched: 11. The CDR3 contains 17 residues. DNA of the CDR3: TGTGCCAGCAGTCCCGGGCTAGCGGGAGCGTGGACCGGGGAGCTGTTTTTT. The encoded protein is CASSPGLAGAWTGELFF.

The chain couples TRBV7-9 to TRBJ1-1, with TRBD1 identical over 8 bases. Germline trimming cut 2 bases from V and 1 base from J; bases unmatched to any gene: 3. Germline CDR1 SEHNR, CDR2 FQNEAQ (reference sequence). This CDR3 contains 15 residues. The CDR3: CASSLFQGANTEAFF. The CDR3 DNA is TGTGCCAGCAGCTTATTTCAGGGGGCGAACACTGAAGCTTTCTTT.

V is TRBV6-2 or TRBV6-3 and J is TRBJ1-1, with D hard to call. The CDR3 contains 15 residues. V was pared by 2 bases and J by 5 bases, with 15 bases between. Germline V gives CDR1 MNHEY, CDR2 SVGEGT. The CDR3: CASSYLAGDGTEAFF. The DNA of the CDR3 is TGTGCCAGCAGTTACCTGGCCGGTGATGGGACTGAAGCTTTCTTT.

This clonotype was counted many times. The CDR3 DNA reads TGCGCCAGCAGCTTGGTCGGGAAATATTGGGACACTGAAGCTTTCTTT. It specifies CASSLVGKYWDTEAFF. V and J are TRBV5-1 and TRBJ1-1; D is unresolved. This CDR3 has 16 amino acids. Germline V gives CDR1 SGHRS, CDR2 YFSETQ. Trimming cost V 0 bases and J 3 bases, with 15 bases left between them.

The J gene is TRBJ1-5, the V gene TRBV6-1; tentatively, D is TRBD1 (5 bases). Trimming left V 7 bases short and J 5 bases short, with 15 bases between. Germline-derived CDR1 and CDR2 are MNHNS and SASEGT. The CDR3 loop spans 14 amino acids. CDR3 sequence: CASIDSGGDQPQHF. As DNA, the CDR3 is TGTGCCAGCATTGATAGTGGGGGAGATCAGCCCCAGCATTTT.

CDR3 amino acids: CASSLAGTGSYF. The CDR3 DNA reads as TGTGCCAGCAGCTTAGCGGGGACAGGGTCGTATTTT. The rearrangement joins TRBV7-8 to TRBJ2-3; 9 nucleotides line up with TRBD1. V trimming: 0 bases; J trimming: 14 bases; junction bases outside the gene matches: 3. CDR1 and CDR2 from the germline V gene are SGHVS and FQNEAQ. There are 12 residues in the CDR3.

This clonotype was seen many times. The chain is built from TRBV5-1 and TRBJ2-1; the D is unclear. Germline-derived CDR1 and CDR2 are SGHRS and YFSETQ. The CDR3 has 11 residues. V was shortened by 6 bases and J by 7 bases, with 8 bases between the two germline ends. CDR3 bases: TGCGCCAGCACCGCAGCAAATGAGCAGTTCTTC. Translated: CASTAANEQFF.

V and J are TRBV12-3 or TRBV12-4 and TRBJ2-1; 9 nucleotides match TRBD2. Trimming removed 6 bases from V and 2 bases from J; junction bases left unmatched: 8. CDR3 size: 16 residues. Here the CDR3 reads CASRPRLAETYNEQFF. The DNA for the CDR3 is TGTGCCAGCAGACCGAGACTAGCGGAAACCTACAATGAGCAGTTCTTC.

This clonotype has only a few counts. As DNA, the CDR3 is TGCAGTGCAATTACCCAAGAGACCCAGTACTTC. Residues: CSAITQETQYF. The chain is built from TRBV20-1 and TRBJ2-5, with D hard to call. The CDR3 has 11 amino acids. V dropped 6 bases and J dropped 1 base, with 6 bases sitting between them. CDR1 and CDR2 from the germline V gene are DFQATT and SNEGSKA (reference sequence).

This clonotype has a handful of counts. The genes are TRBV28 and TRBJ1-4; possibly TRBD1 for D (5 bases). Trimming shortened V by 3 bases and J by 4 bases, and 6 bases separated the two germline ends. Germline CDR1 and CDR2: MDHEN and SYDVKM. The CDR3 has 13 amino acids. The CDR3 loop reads CASSLTVNEKLFF. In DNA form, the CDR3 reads TGTGCCAGCAGTTTGACAGTTAATGAAAAACTGTTTTTT. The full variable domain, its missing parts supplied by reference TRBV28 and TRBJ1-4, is DVKVTQSSRYLVKRTGEKVFLECVQDMDHENMFWYRQDPGLGLRLIYFSYDVKMKEKGDIPEGYSVSREKKERFSLILESASTNQTSMYLCASSLTVNEKLFFGSGTQLSVL.

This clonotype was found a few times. This CDR3 reads CASSLDRINQPQHF. Here the CDR3 DNA reads TGTGCCAGCAGCTTAGACAGGATCAATCAGCCCCAGCATTTT. The chain links TRBV7-2 to TRBJ1-5; possibly TRBD1 for D (5 bases). CDR3 size: 14 residues. V was clipped by 1 base and J by 3 bases, with 7 bases between them. Germline CDR1 SGHTA, CDR2 FQGNSA.

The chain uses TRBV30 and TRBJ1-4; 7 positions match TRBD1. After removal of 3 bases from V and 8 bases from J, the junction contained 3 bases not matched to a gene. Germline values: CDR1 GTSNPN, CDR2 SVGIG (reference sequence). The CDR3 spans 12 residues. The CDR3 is CAWRRGQEKLFF. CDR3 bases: TGTGCCTGGAGGAGGGGACAGGAAAAACTGTTTTTT.

CDR3 in DNA: TGTGCCAGCAGCCCGCTAGTGACAGAGACCCAGTACTTC. This translates into CASSPLVTETQYF. This chain links TRBV7-2 with TRBJ2-5, with D uncertain. Germline CDR1 SGHTA, CDR2 FQGNSA. Deletions cut 5 bases from V and 4 bases from J, with 11 bases between. The CDR3 extends over 13 amino acids.

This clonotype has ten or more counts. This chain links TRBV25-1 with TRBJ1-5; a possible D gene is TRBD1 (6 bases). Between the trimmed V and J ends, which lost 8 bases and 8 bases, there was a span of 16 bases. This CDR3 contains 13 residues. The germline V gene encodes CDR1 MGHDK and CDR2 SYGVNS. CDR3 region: CASGPQGWEPQHF. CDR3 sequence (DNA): TGTGCCAGCGGTCCCCAGGGGTGGGAGCCCCAGCATTTT.

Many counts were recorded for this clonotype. DNA of the CDR3: TGTGCCAGCAGCTCGAGACAGGGTGATAATGAAAAACTGTTTTTT. It codes for CASSSRQGDNEKLFF. The V call is TRBV9, the J call TRBJ1-4; 7 bases map to TRBD1. CDR1 and CDR2 (germline): SGDLS, YYNGEE. The CDR3 runs to 15 residues. The trim removed 4 bases at V and 4 bases at J, leaving 7 bases unmatched.

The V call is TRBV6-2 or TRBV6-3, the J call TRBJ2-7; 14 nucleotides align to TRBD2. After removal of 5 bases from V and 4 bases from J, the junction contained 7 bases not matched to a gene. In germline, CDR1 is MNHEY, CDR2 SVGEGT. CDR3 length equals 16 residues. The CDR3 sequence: CASSATGTSGSYEQYV. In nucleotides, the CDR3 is TGTGCCAGCAGTGCGACCGGGACTAGCGGGAGTTACGAGCAGTACGTC.

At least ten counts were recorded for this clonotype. This CDR3 reads CASSLAGETYNEQFF. The DNA for the CDR3 is TGTGCCAGCAGTTTAGCGGGGGAGACCTACAATGAGCAGTTCTTC. The chain employs TRBV2 and TRBJ2-1, with 9 bases matching TRBD2. Germline V lookup: CDR1 SNHLY, CDR2 FYNNEI. V shed 5 bases, J shed 2 bases, and the junction held 4 bases outside the gene matches. This CDR3 region has 15 residues.

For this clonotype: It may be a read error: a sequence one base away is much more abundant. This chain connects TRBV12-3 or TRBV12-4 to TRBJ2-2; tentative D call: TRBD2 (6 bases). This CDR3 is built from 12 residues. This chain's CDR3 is CASSPRPGGLFF. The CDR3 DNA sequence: TGTGCCAGCAGCCCTCGCCCCGGGGGGCTGTTTTTT.

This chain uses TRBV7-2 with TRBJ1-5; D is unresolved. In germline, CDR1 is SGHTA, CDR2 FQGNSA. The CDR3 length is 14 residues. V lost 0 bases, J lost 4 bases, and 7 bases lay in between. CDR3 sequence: CASSLAAGNQPQHF. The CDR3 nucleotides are TGTGCCAGCAGCTTAGCCGCGGGTAATCAGCCCCAGCATTTT. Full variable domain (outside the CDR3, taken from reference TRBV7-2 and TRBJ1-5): GAGVSQSPSNKVTEKGKDVELRCDPISGHTALYWYRQSLGQGLEFLIYFQGNSAPDKSGLPSDRFSAERTGGSVSTLTIQRTQQEDSAVYLCASSLAAGNQPQHFGDGTRLSIL.